This T cell receptor (beta chain) appears in the sequencing data of a study of shared clonotypes between healthy human individuals. The study, taken as a whole, reports: Non-shared clonotypes showed lower generation probabilities than clonotypes common to all four donors. When naive CD4 clonotypes were compared across a few donors, around 5% were shared.

V shed 6 bases and J shed 3 bases, with 15 bases lying between them. Germline V gene lookup returns CDR1 MDHEN and CDR2 SYDVKM. The CDR3 runs 14 residues. Produced via immunoSEQ multiplex PCR; TCRdb's table is partial and in-frame only. This sample has about 2 million clones, with 85% to 95% found just once. The naive CD8 population came from CD45RO-negative cells selected for CCR7, without terminally differentiated effector memory CD45RA+ cells. This clone was recorded once. Antigen specificity is unknown. The sequence was collected from a man aged 18 to 35 in good health. What was sequenced was naive CD8+ T cells sorted from blood. V gene TRBV28 combines with J gene TRBJ2-7; no clear D. The CDR3 region has the DNA TGTGCCAGCAGCTTCATCGGGCTAGTCTACGAGCAGTACTTC. It specifies CASSFIGLVYEQYF. The full variable domain, completed using reference TRBV28 and TRBJ2-7, is DVKVTQSSRYLVKRTGEKVFLECVQDMDHENMFWYRQDPGLGLRLIYFSYDVKMKEKGDIPEGYSVSREKKERFSLILESASTNQTSMYLCASSFIGLVYEQYFGPGTRLTVT.